A single T cell receptor beta chain is shown here with its context. An end of the junction does not agree with germline; a read error may underlie this. For CDR3 and TCR beta VDJ profiling, genomic DNA was the template used. TCRdb processed the reads anew with MiXCR; each CDR3 protein has one entry. Of just over 400,000 distinct CDR3 sequences in the sample, roughly 68% were seen once. The data were obtained in a study of CD8+CD57+ T cells in acquired aplastic anemia. The germline V gene encodes CDR1 SGHVS and CDR2 FQNEAQ. This CDR3 contains 14 residues. The sequencing input was sorted CD4+, CD8+, or CD8+CD57+ T cells (not recorded which) from PBMCs. This TCR came from a human donor in good health, serving as a control. The chain links TRBV7-8 to TRBJ2-5; 11 nucleotides line up with TRBD1. The CDR3 loop is CASSLGTGGANYGF. The CDR3 bases are TGTGCCAGCAGCTTAGGGACAGGGGGCGCTAACTATGGCTTC.